This T cell receptor (beta chain) stems from a study of T-cell reconstitution after alpha-beta-depleted transplantation in children (dated by TCRdb to 2015 to 2016). For the wider study: Using TCR repertoire profiling, the study quantitatively followed how T-cell immune reconstitution unfolded in children after TCRalphabeta/CD19-depleted allogeneic hematopoietic cell transplantation.

From the germline V gene, CDR1 is SGHTA and CDR2 is FQGNSA. V is pared back by 5 bases and J by 0 bases, with 13 bases lying between the germline termini. Including cysteine and phenylalanine, the CDR3 has 16 amino acids. This entry keeps only the CDR3 DNA: 48 bases, framed from base 1. The meaning of the sample's treatment or condition label: allogeneic hematopoietic cell transplantation with graft depleted of TCRalphabeta T cells and CD19 B cells. Transplant recipients were children who received TCRalphabeta/CD19-depleted allogeneic hematopoietic cell grafts. The method was PCR. TCRdb names Illumina HiSeq 2500 as the instrument used. To normalize quantification of the TCRbeta repertoire, the TCR libraries were built with molecular barcoding that relied on unique molecular identifiers. The public reads were reprocessed in TCRdb via fastp at Q25 and MiXCR, keeping in-frame beta chains. One record per CDR3 amino acid sequence lists the most common genes and DNA. The sample includes about 900,000 distinct CDR3 sequences, with less than 30% observed a single time. The ten largest make up under 30% of the sample.

Overall study results and their limits: Apparently early alphabetaT-cell count recovery about two months after transplant reportedly relied on only several hundred rapidly expanded clones derived from non-depleted graft cells. Hyperexpanded clone frequencies declined over subsequent months; after one year, T-cell counts and TCRbeta diversity were mostly attributed to newly produced T cells. In some patients, high TCRbeta diversity at day 60 was attributed to recipient T cells and intrathymic progenitors that had survived conditioning.

This clonotype was recorded a few times. Its specific antigen is unknown. Base-call qualities are not available, and no considerably larger clone is one nucleotide away. The receptor was derived from a boy in the first two years of life who had a stem cell transplant for SCID, so the T cells may come from the graft donor. The source was PBMCs, mostly from graft donor cells, collected 360 days after TCRalphabeta/CD19-depleted stem cell transplant. The rearrangement joined TRBV7-2 to TRBJ1-4; D gene: possibly TRBD1, on 5 matching bases. CDR3 region: CASSPAPGATNEKLFF. The base sequence is TGTGCCAGCAGCCCCGCACCGGGGGCAACTAATGAAAAACTGTTTTTT.